This TCR beta chain was sequenced during a study of blood T cell repertoires in COVID-19. This clone was detected a few times. J was trimmed by 6 bases and V by 3 bases; bases with no gene match: 2. Germline CDR1 reads LGHDT; CDR2 reads YNNKEL (reference sequence). The CDR3 extends over 14 amino acids. Residents of around 24 US areas, aged about 18 to 95 years, made up the participants. Original processing notes: By means of reference gene primer amplification, nucleated cell counts were estimated. TCRdb's table, derived via immunoSEQ multiplex PCR, lists solely in-frame clones and lacks some. The DNA was the basis for D and trimming; V, J and clone size are from that table. This table has about 280,000 clones, more than 75% appearing once.

This sequence originates from a woman between 55 and 75 years old in a cohort exposed to, infected with or recovered from COVID-19 (not recorded which). V gene TRBV3-1 (or the pseudogene TRBV3-2) combines with J gene TRBJ2-1; TRBD2 aligns across 10 bases. The specimen sequenced was PBMCs or T cells enriched from blood (not recorded which). Here the CDR3 DNA reads TGTGCCAGCAGCCAGAGCGGGAGGGCCAATGAGCAGTTCTTC. Translating gives CASSQSGRANEQFF.